This entry is about one T cell receptor beta chain. These data are taken from a study of blood T cell repertoires in COVID-19. Study as a whole: Researchers got acute and convalescent COVID-19 samples from the United States, Italy and Spain. Sample material is recorded as cDNA or gDNA derived from T cells, B-cell-depleted T cells, or PBMCs.

Original handling: Amplification of reference gene primers was used by the study to estimate nucleated cell counts. The assay was immunoSEQ multiplex PCR, and TCRdb's table has in-frame clones only and misses some. D and trimming were read from the DNA, whereas the V and J calls and clone size are those reported in that table. Of over 100,000 clones listed, 88% are singletons. Germline V CDR1 and CDR2: SQVTM, ANQGSEA. Trimming at V came to 3 bases and at J to 8 bases, leaving 14 bases not matched to a gene. This CDR3 contains 15 residues. The source material was peripheral blood. This TCR was recovered from a man aged 50-59 years with acute or convalescent COVID-19. The chain uses TRBV29-1 and TRBJ1-2, with TRBD1 matching over 8 bases. CDR3 coding DNA: TGCAGCGTTGACCGCGGGTGGCAGGGGGCGGTCGGCTACACCTTC. Protein product: CSVDRGWQGAVGYTF.